This TCR beta chain was recorded in a study of T cell responses to AZD1222 COVID-19 vaccine. Measured with immunoSEQ multiplex PCR; TCRdb has only the in-frame clones, and not every one. Among tens of thousands of clones listed, over 80% were seen once. CDR1 and CDR2 (germline): LNHDA, SQIVND (reference sequence). With 2 bases clipped from V and 2 bases from J, the junction kept 4 bases outside the gene matches. The CDR3 totals 15 residues. The sequence came from an adult in good health. Sequenced material: peripheral blood, taken on day 0 of MenACWY control vaccination. V usage is TRBV19 and J usage is TRBJ2-7; 9 bases align to TRBD2. The CDR3 region is CASSISTSGAYEQYF. The CDR3 nucleotides are TGTGCCAGTAGTATATCGACTAGCGGTGCCTACGAGCAGTACTTC.